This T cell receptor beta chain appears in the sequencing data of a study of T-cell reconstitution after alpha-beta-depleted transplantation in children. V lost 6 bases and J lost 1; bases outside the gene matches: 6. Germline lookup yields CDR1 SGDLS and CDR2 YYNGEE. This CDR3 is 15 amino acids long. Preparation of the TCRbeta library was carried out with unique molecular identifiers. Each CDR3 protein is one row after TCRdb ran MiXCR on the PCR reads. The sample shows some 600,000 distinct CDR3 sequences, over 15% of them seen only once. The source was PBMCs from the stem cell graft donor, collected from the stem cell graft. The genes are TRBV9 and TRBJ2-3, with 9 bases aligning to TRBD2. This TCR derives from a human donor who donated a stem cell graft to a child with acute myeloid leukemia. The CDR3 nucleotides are TGTGCCAGCACCGCAAGCGGGGGGCGCACAGATACGCAGTATTTT. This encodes CASTASGGRTDTQYF. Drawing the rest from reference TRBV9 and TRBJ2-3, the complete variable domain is DSGVTQTPKHLITATGQRVTLRCSPRSGDLSVYWYQQSLDQGLQFLIQYYNGEERAKGNILERFSAQQFPDLHSELNLSSLELGDSALYFCASTASGGRTDTQYFGPGTRLTVL.